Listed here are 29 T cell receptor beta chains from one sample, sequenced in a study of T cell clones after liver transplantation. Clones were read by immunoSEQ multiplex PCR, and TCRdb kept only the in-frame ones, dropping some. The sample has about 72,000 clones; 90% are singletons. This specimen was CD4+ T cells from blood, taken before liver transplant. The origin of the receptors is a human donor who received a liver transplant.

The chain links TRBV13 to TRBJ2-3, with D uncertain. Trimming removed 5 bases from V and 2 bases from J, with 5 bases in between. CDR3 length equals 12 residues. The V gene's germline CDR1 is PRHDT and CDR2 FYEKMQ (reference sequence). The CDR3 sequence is CASSPYTDTQYF. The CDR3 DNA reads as TGTGCCAGCAGCCCCTACACAGATACGCAGTATTTT. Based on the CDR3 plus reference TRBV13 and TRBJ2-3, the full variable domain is AAGVIQSPRHLIKEKRETATLKCYPIPRHDTVYWYQQGPGQDPQFLISFYEKMQSDKGSIPDRFSAQQFSDYHSELNMSSLELGDSALYFCASSPYTDTQYFGPGTRLTVL.

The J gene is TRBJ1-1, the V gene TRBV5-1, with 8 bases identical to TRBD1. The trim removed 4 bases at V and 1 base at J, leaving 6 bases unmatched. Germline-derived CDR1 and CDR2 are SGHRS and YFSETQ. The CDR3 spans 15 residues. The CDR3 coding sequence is TGCGCCAGCAGCGTACGACAGGGGCGGAACACTGAAGCTTTCTTT. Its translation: CASSVRQGRNTEAFF.

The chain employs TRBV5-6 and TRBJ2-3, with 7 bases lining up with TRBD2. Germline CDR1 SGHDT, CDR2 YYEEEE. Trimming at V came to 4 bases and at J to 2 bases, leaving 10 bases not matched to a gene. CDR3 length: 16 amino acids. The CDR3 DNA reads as TGTGCCAGCAGCCCGTCGGGGGGACGGATCACAGATACGCAGTATTTT. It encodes CASSPSGGRITDTQYF.

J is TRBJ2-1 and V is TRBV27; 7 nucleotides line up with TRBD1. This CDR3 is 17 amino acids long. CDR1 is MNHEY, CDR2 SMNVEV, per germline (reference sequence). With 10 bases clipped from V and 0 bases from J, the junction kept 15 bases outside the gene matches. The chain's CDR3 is CATRLAPQGSSYNEQFF. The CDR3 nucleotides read TGTGCCACCCGGCTCGCCCCACAGGGGAGCTCCTACAATGAGCAGTTCTTC.

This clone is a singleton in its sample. The CDR3 DNA follows: TGTGCCAGCAGCTCTCCTAGCGGCATCACAGATACGCAGTATTTT. Translation: CASSSPSGITDTQYF. This chain links TRBV7-9 with TRBJ2-3; 7 nucleotides agree with TRBD2. J lost 2 bases, V lost 4 bases, and 6 bases had no gene match. The CDR3 has 15 residues. Germline loops: CDR1 SEHNR, CDR2 FQNEAQ (reference sequence).

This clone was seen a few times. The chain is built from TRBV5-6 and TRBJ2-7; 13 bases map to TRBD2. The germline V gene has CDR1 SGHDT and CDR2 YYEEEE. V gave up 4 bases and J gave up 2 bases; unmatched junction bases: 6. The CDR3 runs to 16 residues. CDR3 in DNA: TGTGCCAGCAGCCTCAGGACTAGCGGGAGCCCCTACGAGCAGTACTTC. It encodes CASSLRTSGSPYEQYF.

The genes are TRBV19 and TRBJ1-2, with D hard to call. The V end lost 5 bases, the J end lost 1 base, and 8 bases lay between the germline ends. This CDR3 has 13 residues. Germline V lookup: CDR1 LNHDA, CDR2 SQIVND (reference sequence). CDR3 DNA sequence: TGTGCCAGTAGTCTTCAAAATAACTATGGCTACACCTTC. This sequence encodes CASSLQNNYGYTF. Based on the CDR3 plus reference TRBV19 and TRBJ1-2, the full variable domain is DGGITQSPKYLFRKEGQNVTLSCEQNLNHDAMYWYRQDPGQGLRLIYYSQIVNDFQKGDIAEGYSVSREKKESFPLTVTSAQKNPTAFYLCASSLQNNYGYTFGSGTRLTVV.

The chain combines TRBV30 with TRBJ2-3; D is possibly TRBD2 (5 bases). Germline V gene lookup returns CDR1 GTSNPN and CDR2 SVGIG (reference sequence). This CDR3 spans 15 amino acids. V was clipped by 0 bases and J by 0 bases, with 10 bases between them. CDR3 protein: CAWSVLRGSTDTQYF. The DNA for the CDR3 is TGTGCCTGGAGTGTACTCCGGGGTAGCACAGATACGCAGTATTTT.

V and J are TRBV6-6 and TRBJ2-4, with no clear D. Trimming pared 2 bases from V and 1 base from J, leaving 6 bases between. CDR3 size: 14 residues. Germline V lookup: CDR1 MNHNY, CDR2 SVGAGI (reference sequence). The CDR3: CASSYGSAKNIQYF. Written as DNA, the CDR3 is TGTGCCAGCAGTTACGGGTCGGCCAAAAACATTCAGTACTTC.

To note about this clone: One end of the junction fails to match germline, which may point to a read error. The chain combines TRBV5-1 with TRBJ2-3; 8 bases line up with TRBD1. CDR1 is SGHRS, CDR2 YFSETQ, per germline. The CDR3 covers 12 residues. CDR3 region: CASRGRDRSTAF. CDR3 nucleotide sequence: TGCGCCAGCAGGGGGCGGGACAGGTCAACGGCATTT.

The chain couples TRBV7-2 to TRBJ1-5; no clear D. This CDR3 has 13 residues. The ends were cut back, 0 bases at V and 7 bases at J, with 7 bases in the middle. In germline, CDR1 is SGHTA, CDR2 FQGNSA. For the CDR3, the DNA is TGTGCCAGCAGCTTAGCAGGGAGGCAGCCCCAGCATTTT. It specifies CASSLAGRQPQHF.

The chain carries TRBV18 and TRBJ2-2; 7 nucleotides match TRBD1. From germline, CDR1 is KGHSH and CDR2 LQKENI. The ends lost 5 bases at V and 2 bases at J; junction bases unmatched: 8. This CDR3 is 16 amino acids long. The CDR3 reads CASSAQQGTNTGELFF. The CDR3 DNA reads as TGTGCCAGCTCAGCCCAACAGGGGACAAACACCGGGGAGCTGTTTTTT.

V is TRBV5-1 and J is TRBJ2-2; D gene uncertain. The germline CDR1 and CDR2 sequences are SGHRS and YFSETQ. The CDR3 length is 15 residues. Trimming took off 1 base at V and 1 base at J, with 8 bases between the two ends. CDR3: CASSLRTGNTGELFF. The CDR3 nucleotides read TGCGCCAGCAGCTTGAGGACGGGGAACACCGGGGAGCTGTTTTTT.

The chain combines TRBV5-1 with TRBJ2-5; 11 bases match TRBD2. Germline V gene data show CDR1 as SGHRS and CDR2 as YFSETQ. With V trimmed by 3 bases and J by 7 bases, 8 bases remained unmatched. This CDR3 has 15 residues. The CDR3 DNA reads TGCGCCAGCAGCTCCGGACTAGCGGGCTCCGGGACCCAGTACTTC. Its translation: CASSSGLAGSGTQYF.

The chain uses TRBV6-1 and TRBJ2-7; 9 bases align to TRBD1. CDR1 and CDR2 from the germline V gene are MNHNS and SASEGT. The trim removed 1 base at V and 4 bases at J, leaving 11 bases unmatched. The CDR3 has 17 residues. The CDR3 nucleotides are TGTGCCAGCAGTGAAGGGGTGAGGGGGGACAGGGCGTACGAGCAGTACTTC. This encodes CASSEGVRGDRAYEQYF.

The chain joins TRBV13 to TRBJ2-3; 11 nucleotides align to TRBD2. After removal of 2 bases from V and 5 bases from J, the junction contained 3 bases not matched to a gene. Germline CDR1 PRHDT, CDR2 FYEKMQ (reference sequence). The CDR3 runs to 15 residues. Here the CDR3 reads CASSLRLAGQDTQYF. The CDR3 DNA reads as TGTGCCAGCAGCTTAAGACTAGCGGGACAAGATACGCAGTATTTT.

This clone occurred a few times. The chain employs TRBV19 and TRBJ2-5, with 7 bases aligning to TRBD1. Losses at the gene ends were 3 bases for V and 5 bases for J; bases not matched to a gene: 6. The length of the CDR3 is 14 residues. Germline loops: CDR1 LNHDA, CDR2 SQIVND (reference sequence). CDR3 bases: TGTGCCAGTAGTATGACAGGGCCTGCGGAGACCCAGTACTTC. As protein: CASSMTGPAETQYF.

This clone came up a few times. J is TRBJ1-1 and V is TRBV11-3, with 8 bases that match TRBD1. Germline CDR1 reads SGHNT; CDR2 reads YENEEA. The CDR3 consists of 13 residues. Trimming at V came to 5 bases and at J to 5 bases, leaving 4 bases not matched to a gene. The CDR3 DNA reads TGTGCCAGCAGCGCGACAGGGGTTACTGAAGCTTTCTTT. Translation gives CASSATGVTEAFF. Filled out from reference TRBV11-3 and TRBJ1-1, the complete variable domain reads EAGVVQSPRYKIIEKKQPVAFWCNPISGHNTLYWYLQNLGQGPELLIRYENEEAVDDSQLPKDRFSAERLKGVDSTLKIQPAELGDSAVYLCASSATGVTEAFFGQGTRLTVV.

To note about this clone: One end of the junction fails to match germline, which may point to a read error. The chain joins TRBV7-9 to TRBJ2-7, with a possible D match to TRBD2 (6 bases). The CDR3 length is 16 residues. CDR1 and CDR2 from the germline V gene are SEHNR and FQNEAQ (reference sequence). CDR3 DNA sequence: TGTGCCAGCAGCCTAGCCGGCGGGACCTCCTCCTACGAGCAGTACTTC. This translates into CASSLAGGTSSYEQYF.

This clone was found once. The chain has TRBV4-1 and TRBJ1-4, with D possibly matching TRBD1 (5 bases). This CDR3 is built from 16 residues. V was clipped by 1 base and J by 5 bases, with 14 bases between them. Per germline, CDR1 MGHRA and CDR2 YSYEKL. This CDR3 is CASSQGRGTKNEKLFF. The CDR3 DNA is TGCGCCAGCAGCCAAGGCCGTGGGACCAAAAATGAAAAACTGTTTTTT.

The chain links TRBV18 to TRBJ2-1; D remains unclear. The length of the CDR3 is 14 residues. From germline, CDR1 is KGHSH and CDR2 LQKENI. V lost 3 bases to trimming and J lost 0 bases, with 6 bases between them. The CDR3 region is CASSPGNSYNEQFF. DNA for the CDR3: TGTGCCAGCTCACCGGGGAACTCCTACAATGAGCAGTTCTTC.

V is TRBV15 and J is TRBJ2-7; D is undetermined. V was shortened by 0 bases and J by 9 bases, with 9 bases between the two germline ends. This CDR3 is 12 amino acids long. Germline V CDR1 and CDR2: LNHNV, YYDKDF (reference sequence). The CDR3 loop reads CATSRESGGQYF. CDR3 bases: TGTGCCACCAGCAGAGAGAGTGGTGGGCAGTACTTC.

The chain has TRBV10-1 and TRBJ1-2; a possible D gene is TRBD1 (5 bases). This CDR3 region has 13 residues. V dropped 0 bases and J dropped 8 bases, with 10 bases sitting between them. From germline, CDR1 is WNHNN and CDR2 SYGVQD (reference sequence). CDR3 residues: CASSESREGGYTF. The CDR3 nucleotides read TGCGCCAGCAGTGAGTCCAGGGAGGGGGGCTACACCTTC.

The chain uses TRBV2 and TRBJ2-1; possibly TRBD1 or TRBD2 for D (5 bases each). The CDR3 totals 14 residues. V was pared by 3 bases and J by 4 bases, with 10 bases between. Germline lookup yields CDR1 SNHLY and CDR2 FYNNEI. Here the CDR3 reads CASSDRERYNEQFF. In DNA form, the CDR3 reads TGTGCCAGCAGTGACAGGGAGAGGTACAATGAGCAGTTCTTC. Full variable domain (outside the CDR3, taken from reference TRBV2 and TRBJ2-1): EPEVTQTPSHQVTQMGQEVILRCVPISNHLYFYWYRQILGQKVEFLVSFYNNEISEKSEIFDDQFSVERPDGSNFTLKIRSTKLEDSAMYFCASSDRERYNEQFFGPGTRLTVL.

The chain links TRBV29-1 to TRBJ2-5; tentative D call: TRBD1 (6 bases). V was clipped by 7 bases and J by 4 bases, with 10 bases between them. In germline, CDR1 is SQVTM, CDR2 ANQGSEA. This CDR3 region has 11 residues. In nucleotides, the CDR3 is TGCAGCGGGGGGCCACCAGAGACCCAGTACTTC. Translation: CSGGPPETQYF.

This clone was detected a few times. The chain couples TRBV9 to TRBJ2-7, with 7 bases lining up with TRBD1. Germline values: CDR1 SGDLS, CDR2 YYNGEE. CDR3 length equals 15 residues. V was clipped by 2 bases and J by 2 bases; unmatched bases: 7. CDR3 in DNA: TGTGCCAGCAGCGTCCGGGACAGCAAAACCTACGAGCAGTACTTC. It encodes CASSVRDSKTYEQYF. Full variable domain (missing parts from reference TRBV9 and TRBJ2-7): DSGVTQTPKHLITATGQRVTLRCSPRSGDLSVYWYQQSLDQGLQFLIQYYNGEERAKGNILERFSAQQFPDLHSELNLSSLELGDSALYFCASSVRDSKTYEQYFGPGTRLTVT.

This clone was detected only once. This CDR3 is CASSLPPGIYEQYF. The CDR3 DNA is TGTGCCAGCAGCCTGCCGCCAGGGATATACGAGCAGTACTTC. The genes are TRBV28 and TRBJ2-7, with D perhaps matching TRBD1 (5 bases). Trimming pared 6 bases from V and 4 bases from J, leaving 16 bases between. Germline assignment: CDR1 MDHEN and CDR2 SYDVKM. CDR3 length equals 14 residues.

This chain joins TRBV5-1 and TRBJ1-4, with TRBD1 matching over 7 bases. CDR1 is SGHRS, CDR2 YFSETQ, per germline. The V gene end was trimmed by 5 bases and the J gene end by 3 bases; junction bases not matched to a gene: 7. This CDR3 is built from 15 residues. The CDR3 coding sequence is TGCGCCAGCAGGGGACAGCTTACATCTAATGAAAAACTGTTTTTT. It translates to CASRGQLTSNEKLFF.

The CDR3 here is CASSLRKGAYEQYF. The CDR3 bases are TGTGCCAGCTCACTCCGAAAGGGAGCCTACGAGCAGTACTTC. The chain has TRBV18 and TRBJ2-7, with D possibly being TRBD2 (5 bases). The CDR3 runs to 14 residues. Germline lookup yields CDR1 KGHSH and CDR2 LQKENI. V was clipped by 4 bases and J by 2 bases, with 12 bases between them.